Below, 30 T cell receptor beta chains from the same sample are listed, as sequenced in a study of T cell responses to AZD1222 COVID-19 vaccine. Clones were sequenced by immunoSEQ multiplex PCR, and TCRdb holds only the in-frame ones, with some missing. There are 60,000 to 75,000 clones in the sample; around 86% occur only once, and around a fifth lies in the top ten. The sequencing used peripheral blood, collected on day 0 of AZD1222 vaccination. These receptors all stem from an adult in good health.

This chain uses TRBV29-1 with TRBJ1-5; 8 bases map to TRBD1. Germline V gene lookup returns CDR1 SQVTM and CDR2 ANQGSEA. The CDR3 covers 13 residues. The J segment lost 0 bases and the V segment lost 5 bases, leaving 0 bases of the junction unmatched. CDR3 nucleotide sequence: TGCAGCGTTACAGGGGGTAGCAATCAGCCCCAGCATTTT. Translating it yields CSVTGGSNQPQHF.

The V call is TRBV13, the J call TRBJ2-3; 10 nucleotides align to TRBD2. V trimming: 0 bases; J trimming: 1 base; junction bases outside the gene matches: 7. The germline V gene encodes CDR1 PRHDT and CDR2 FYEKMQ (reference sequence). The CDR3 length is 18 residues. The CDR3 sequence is CASSLGAFTSGGTDTQYF. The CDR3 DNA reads TGTGCCAGCAGCTTAGGAGCCTTCACTAGCGGGGGCACAGATACGCAGTATTTT.

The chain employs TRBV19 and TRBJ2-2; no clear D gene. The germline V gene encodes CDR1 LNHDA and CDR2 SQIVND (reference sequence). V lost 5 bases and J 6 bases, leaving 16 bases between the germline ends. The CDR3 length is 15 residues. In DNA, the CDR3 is TGTGCCAGTAGTGGGTGGGCGCCGGTTCCCGGGGAGCTGTTTTTT. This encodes CASSGWAPVPGELFF.

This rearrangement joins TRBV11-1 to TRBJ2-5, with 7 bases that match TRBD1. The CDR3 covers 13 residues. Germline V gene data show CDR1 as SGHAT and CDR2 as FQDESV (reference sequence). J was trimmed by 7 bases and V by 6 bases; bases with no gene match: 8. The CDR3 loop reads CASRATGVGTQYF. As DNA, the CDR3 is TGTGCCAGCAGGGCTACAGGGGTTGGGACCCAGTACTTC. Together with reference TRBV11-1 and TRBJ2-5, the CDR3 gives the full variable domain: EAEVAQSPRYKITEKSQAVAFWCDPISGHATLYWYRQILGQGPELLVQFQDESVVDDSQLPKDRFSAERLKGVDSTLKIQPAELGDSAMYLCASRATGVGTQYFGPGTRLLVL.

In nucleotides, the CDR3 is TGTGCCAGCAGCTTAACCGCCGGGACCAATCAGCCCCAGCATTTT. As protein: CASSLTAGTNQPQHF. The rearrangement joins TRBV7-6 to TRBJ1-5; a weak D match, TRBD1 (5 bases). Trimming stripped 2 bases from V and 3 bases from J, with 11 bases between. This CDR3 spans 15 amino acids. CDR1 SGHVS and CDR2 FNYEAQ come from the germline V gene.

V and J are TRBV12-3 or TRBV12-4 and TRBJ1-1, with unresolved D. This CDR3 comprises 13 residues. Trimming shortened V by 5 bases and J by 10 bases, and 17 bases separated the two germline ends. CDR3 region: CASSQEGGRRAFF. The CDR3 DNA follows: TGTGCCAGCAGTCAGGAAGGAGGCAGGAGAGCTTTCTTT.

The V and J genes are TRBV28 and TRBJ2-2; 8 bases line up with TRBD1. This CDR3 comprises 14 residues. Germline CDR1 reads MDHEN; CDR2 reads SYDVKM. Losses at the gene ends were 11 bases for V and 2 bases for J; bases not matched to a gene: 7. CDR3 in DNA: TGTGCCCTCGGGGACAGGAAAAACACCGGGGAGCTGTTTTTT. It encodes CALGDRKNTGELFF.

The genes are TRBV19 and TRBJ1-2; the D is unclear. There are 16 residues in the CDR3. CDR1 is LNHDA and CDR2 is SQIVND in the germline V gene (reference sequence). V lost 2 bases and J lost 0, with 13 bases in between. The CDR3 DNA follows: TGTGCCAGTAGTATAATATCAAGCGTGGCTAACTATGGCTACACCTTC. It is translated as CASSIISSVANYGYTF.

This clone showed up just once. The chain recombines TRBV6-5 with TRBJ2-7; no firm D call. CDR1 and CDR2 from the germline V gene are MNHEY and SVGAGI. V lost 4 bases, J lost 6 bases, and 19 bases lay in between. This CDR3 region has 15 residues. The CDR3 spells CASSSSFTTPGEQYF. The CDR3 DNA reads TGTGCCAGCAGTTCGTCCTTTACCACCCCGGGCGAGCAGTACTTC.

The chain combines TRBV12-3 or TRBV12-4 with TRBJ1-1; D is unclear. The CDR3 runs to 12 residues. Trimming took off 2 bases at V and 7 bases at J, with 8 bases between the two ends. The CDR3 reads CASSLHQIEAFF. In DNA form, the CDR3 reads TGTGCCAGCAGTTTACATCAGATTGAAGCTTTCTTT.

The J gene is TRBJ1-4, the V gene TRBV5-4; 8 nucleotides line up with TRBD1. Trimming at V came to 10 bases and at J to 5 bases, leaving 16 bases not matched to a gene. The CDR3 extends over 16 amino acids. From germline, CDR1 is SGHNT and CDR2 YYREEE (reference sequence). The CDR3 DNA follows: TGTGCCTCGACGGAATCGGATAACAGGGGGAATGAAAAACTGTTTTTT. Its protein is CASTESDNRGNEKLFF.

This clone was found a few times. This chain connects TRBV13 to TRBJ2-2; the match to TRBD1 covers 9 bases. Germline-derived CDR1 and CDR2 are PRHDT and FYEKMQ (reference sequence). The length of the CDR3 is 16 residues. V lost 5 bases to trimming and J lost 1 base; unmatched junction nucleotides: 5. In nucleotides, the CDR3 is TGTGCCAGCAGCCTACGACAGGGGGTGAACACCGGGGAGCTGTTTTTT. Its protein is CASSLRQGVNTGELFF.

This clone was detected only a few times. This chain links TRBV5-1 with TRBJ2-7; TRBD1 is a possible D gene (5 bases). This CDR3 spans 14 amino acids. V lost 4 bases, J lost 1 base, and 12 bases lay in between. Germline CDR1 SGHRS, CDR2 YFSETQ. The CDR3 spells CASSNIQGSYEQYF. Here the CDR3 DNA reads TGCGCCAGCAGCAATATTCAGGGATCCTACGAGCAGTACTTC.

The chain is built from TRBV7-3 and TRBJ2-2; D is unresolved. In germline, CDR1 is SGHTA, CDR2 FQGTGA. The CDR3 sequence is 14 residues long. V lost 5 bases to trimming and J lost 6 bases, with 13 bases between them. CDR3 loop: CASSPTVTAGELFF. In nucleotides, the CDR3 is TGTGCCAGCAGCCCCACGGTCACCGCCGGGGAGCTGTTTTTT.

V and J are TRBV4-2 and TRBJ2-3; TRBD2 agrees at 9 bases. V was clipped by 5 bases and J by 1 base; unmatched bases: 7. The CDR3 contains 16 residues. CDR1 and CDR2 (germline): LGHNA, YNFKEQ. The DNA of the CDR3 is TGTGCCAGCAGCGGGCGGGGGGGACTTGGCACAGATACGCAGTATTTT. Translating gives CASSGRGGLGTDTQYF.

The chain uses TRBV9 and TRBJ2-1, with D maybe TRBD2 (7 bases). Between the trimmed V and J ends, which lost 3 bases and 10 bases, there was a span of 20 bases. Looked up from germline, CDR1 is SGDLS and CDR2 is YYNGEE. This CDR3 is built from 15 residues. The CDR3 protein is CASSGQGGGSKEQFF. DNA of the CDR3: TGTGCCAGCAGCGGGCAAGGGGGGGGCTCGAAAGAGCAGTTCTTC.

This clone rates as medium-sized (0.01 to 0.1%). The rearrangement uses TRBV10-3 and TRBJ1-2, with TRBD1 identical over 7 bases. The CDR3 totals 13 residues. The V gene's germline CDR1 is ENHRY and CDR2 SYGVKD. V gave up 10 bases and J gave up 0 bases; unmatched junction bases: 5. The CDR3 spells CARRDRANYGYTF. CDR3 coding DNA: TGTGCCAGACGGGACAGAGCTAACTATGGCTACACCTTC.

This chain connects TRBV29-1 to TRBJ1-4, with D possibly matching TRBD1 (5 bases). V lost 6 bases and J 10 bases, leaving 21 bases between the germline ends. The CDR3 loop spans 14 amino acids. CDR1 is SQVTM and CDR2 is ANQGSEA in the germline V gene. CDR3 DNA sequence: TGCAGCGTGTCCGTACAGGAGATTGGGGGAAAACTGTTTTTT. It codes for CSVSVQEIGGKLFF.

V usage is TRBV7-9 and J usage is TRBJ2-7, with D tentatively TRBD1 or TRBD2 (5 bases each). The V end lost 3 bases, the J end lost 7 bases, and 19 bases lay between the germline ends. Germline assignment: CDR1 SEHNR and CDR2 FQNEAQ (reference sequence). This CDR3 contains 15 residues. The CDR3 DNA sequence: TGTGCCAGCAGCTTGGGCGCCCGGGACCGCCGAGAGCAGTACTTC. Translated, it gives CASSLGARDRREQYF.

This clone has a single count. CDR3 in amino acids: CASSLASDEQFF. CDR3 coding DNA: TGTGCCAGCAGCTTAGCATCTGATGAGCAGTTCTTC. The V gene is TRBV11-3, the J gene TRBJ2-1, with D unclear. Per germline, CDR1 SGHNT and CDR2 YENEEA. The V gene lost 1 base and the J gene lost 8 bases, with 6 bases spanning the gap. CDR3 size: 12 residues.

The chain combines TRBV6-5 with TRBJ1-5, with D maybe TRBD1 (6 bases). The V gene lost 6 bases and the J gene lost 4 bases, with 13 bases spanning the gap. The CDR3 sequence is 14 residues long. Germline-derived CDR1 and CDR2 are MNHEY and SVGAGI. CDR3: CASSRDRSNQPQHF. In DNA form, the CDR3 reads TGTGCCAGCAGCCGTGACAGGTCGAATCAGCCCCAGCATTTT.

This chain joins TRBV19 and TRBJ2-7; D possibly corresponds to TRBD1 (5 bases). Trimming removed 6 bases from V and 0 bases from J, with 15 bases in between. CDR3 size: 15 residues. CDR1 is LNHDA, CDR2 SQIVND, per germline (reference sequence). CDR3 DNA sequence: TGTGCCAGTAGCAAGCCCGGCAGGGTCTCCTACGAGCAGTACTTC. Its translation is CASSKPGRVSYEQYF. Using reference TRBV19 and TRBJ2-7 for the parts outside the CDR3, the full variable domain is DGGITQSPKYLFRKEGQNVTLSCEQNLNHDAMYWYRQDPGQGLRLIYYSQIVNDFQKGDIAEGYSVSREKKESFPLTVTSAQKNPTAFYLCASSKPGRVSYEQYFGPGTRLTVT.

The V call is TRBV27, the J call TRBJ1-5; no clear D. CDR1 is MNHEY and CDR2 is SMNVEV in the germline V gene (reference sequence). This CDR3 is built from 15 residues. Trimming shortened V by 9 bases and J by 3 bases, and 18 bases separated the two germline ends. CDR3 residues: CASSAGAPSNQPQHF. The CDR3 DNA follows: TGTGCCAGTTCCGCCGGAGCCCCCTCCAATCAGCCCCAGCATTTT.

This chain's CDR3 is CASSLLLAGYEQYF. In DNA form, the CDR3 reads TGTGCCAGCAGCTTACTTCTAGCGGGGTACGAGCAGTACTTC. V gene TRBV11-2 combines with J gene TRBJ2-7; the match to TRBD2 covers 9 bases. Germline V gene data show CDR1 as SGHAT and CDR2 as FQNNGV. Trimming took 2 bases from V and 4 from J; bases not matched to a gene: 3. The CDR3 is 14 residues long.

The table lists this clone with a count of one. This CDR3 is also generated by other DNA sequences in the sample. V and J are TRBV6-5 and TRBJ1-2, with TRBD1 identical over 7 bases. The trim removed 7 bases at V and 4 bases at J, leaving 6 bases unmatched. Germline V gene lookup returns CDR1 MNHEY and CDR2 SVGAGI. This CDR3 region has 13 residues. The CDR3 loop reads CASIPTGTYGYTF. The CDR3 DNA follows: TGTGCCAGCATTCCGACAGGGACCTATGGCTACACCTTC.

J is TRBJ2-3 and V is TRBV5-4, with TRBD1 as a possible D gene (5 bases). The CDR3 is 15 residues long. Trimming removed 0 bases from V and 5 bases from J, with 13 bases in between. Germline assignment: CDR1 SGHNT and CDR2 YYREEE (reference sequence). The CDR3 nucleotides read TGTGCCAGCAGCTTGGTTAGGCAGGGAATAGATACGCAGTATTTT. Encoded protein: CASSLVRQGIDTQYF.

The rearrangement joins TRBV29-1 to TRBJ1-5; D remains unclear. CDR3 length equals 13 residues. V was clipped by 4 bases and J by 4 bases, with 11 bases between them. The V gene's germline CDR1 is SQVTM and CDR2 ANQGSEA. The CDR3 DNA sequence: TGCAGCGTTGGCGGGCAGCAGAATCAGCCCCAGCATTTT. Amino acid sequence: CSVGGQQNQPQHF. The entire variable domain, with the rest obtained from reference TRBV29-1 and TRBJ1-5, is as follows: SAVISQKPSRDICQRGTSLTIQCQVDSQVTMMFWYRQQPGQSLTLIATANQGSEATYESGFVIDKFPISRPNLTFSTLTVSNMSPEDSSIYLCSVGGQQNQPQHFGDGTRLSIL.

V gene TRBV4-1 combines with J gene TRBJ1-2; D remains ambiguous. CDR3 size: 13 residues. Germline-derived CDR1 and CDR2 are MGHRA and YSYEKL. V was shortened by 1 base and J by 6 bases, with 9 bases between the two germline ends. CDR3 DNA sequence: TGCGCCAGCAGCCAAGTTCGGTATGATGGCTACACCTTC. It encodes CASSQVRYDGYTF.

The CDR3 spells CASSLDTRSGNTIYF. The CDR3 nucleotides are TGCGCCAGCAGCTTGGACACCCGCTCTGGAAACACCATATATTTT. V usage is TRBV5-1 and J usage is TRBJ1-3; D gene uncertain. V was clipped by 0 bases and J by 0 bases, with 7 bases between them. The CDR3 runs 15 residues. The germline gives CDR1 SGHRS, CDR2 YFSETQ.

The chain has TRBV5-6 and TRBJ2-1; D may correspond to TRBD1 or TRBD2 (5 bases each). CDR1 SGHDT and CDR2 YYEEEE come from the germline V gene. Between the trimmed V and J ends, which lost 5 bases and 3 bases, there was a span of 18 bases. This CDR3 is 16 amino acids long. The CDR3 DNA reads TGTGCCAGCAGTTCGGAAGGGACGGTTCGCTACAATGAGCAGTTCTTC. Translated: CASSSEGTVRYNEQFF. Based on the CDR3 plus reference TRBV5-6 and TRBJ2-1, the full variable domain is DAGVTQSPTHLIKTRGQQVTLRCSPKSGHDTVSWYQQALGQGPQFIFQYYEEEERQRGNFPDRFSGHQFPNYSSELNVNALLLGDSALYLCASSSEGTVRYNEQFFGPGTRLTVL.